Listed below are T cell receptor beta chains from one sample, sequenced in a study of blood T cell repertoires in COVID-19. TCRdb keeps only in-frame clones here, not all; method: immunoSEQ multiplex PCR. The sample lists about 240,000 clones, around 85% occurring once. Sequenced sample: peripheral blood. The source is a woman in her 30s who had recovered from COVID-19. Both conserved end residues are part of each CDR3. The D gene is left open where the match is weak. For some rows the clone size is stated as once, few or many, or as a class when expanded; others skip it.

clone size,J gene,V gene,D gene,CDR3 DNA,CDR3 protein
.,TRBJ1-1,TRBV4-3,.,TGCGCCAGCAGCCATGACCCGGAGGACACTGAAGCTTTCTTT,CASSHDPEDTEAFF
once,TRBJ2-7,TRBV7-6,TRBD1,TGTGCCAGCAGCTCGACGGGACAGGGCTTGTACGAGCAGTACTTC,CASSSTGQGLYEQYF
.,TRBJ2-1,TRBV6-1,.,TGTGCCAGCAGTGAGCCAGGGGCACTCAACAATGAGCAGTTCTTC,CASSEPGALNNEQFF
.,TRBJ1-2,TRBV5-1,.,TGCGCCAGCAGCTTGGATGTGGGGCCTCCTGTGAGAAGTGGCTACACCTTC,CASSLDVGPPVRSGYTF
.,TRBJ1-5,TRBV2,.,TGTGCCAGCAGTCCCACGGGAACCCATCAGCCCCAGCATTTT,CASSPTGTHQPQHF
.,TRBJ1-5,TRBV5-5,TRBD1,TGTGCCAGCAGTTCTCGACAGGGAACTCAGCCCCAGCATTTT,CASSSRQGTQPQHF
.,TRBJ1-4,TRBV2,TRBD1,TGTGCCAGCAGTGTGGAGGGGGCAGGGGAAAAACTGTTTTTT,CASSVEGAGEKLFF
.,TRBJ1-3,TRBV2,.,TGTGCCAGCATTTTGTCCATCGATGGGCTCGGCACCATATATTTT,CASILSIDGLGTIYF
.,TRBJ1-5,TRBV7-9,.,TGTGCCAGCAGCGATAGAACAGGGAACCATCAGCCCCAGCATTTT,CASSDRTGNHQPQHF
few,TRBJ2-1,TRBV11-3,TRBD1,TGTGCCAGCAGCTTGGACAGGGCCTACAATGAGCAGTTCTTC,CASSLDRAYNEQFF
.,TRBJ2-2,TRBV6-2/TRBV6-3,TRBD2,TGTGCCAGCAGTTACTCGGGAGGGTTTGGGAACACCGGGGAGCTGTTTTTT,CASSYSGGFGNTGELFF
.,TRBJ1-1,TRBV12-3/TRBV12-4,TRBD1,TGTGCCAGCAAGGGACAGCCGAACACTGAAGCTTTCTTT,CASKGQPNTEAFF
.,TRBJ2-1,TRBV7-7,TRBD2,TGTGCCAGCAGCCCGACTAGCGGGGGCTACAATGAGCAGTTCTTC,CASSPTSGGYNEQFF
.,TRBJ2-7,TRBV7-2,TRBD2,TGTGCCAGCAGCATCTCTAGCGGGGGGGCCTCATACGAGCAGTACTTC,CASSISSGGASYEQYF
.,TRBJ1-1,TRBV19,.,TGTGCCAGTAGTCTCATGGATGGAGGGTACACTGAAGCTTTCTTT,CASSLMDGGYTEAFF
.,TRBJ1-2,TRBV30,TRBD1,TGTGCCTGGAGTACCACCTCCGGGACAGCTATTCCTACCTATGGCTACACCTTC,CAWSTTSGTAIPTYGYTF
.,TRBJ2-7,TRBV29-1,.,TGCAGCGTTGTGTGCGTCCGCAAATACGAGCAGTACTTC,CSVVCVRKYEQYF
.,TRBJ2-2,TRBV5-6,TRBD2,TGTGCCAGCAGCTTGGAGCCGGCTAGCGGGGCTGCCGGGGAGCTGTTTTTT,CASSLEPASGAAGELFF
.,TRBJ2-2,TRBV9,.,TGTGCCAGCAGCTGGACGGGGTTGGCACCCGGGGAGCTGTTTTTT,CASSWTGLAPGELFF
once,TRBJ2-3,TRBV19,.,TGTGCCAGTAGTATGAGAGTAGCCAGCACAGATACGCAGTATTTT,CASSMRVASTDTQYF
.,TRBJ2-3,TRBV13,TRBD2,TGTGCCAGCAGCTTAAGTGGACTAGTCACTAGCACAGATACGCAGTATTTT,CASSLSGLVTSTDTQYF
.,TRBJ2-2,TRBV7-2,.,TGTGCCAGCAGCTTAGCTTTGCCGCCGACAGAAACGAACACCGGGGAGCTGTTTTTT,CASSLALPPTETNTGELFF
.,TRBJ1-2,TRBV9,TRBD1,TGTGCCAGCAGCGCAACCGGGACAGGGAACTATGGCTACACCTTC,CASSATGTGNYGYTF
.,TRBJ2-7,TRBV12-3/TRBV12-4,.,TGTGCCAGCAGTTTCGGGACCTACGAGCAGTACTTC,CASSFGTYEQYF
once,TRBJ1-6,TRBV6-1,TRBD1,TGTGCCAGCAGTGACCCTCCCGGGACAGGGCTCTCACCCCTCCACTTT,CASSDPPGTGLSPLHF
.,TRBJ2-1,TRBV7-2,TRBD2,TGTGCCAGCAGCAGGAGGACTAGCGGGTCACACAATGAGCAGTTCTTC,CASSRRTSGSHNEQFF
few,TRBJ1-5,TRBV6-5,TRBD1,TGTGCCAGCAACGTGGGACAGGGCGGCCATCAGCCCCAGCATTTT,CASNVGQGGHQPQHF
.,TRBJ2-3,TRBV6-1,TRBD2,TGTGCCAGCAGTGACCCAGCGGGGACTAGCACAGATACGCAGTATTTT,CASSDPAGTSTDTQYF
.,TRBJ2-1,TRBV4-1,TRBD2,TGCGCCAGCAGCCTTGTACTAGCGGGGGATGCAAACAATGAGCAGTTCTTC,CASSLVLAGDANNEQFF
.,TRBJ2-7,TRBV7-2,TRBD1,TGTGCCAGCAGCTCCCCGTTCGGCCGGACAGGGGGCCACGAGCAGTACTTC,CASSSPFGRTGGHEQYF
.,TRBJ1-2,TRBV3-1/TRBV3-2,.,TGTGCCAGCAGCCAAGATCCATGGCAGGGCTACTATGGCTACACCTTC,CASSQDPWQGYYGYTF
.,TRBJ1-2,TRBV6-2/TRBV6-3,TRBD1,TGTGCCAGCAGTTACTCGATTTCGACAGGGGGTGACTATGGCTACACCTTC,CASSYSISTGGDYGYTF
once,TRBJ2-7,TRBV27,TRBD1,TGTGCCAGCAGTTTATTGCCGTCGACAGGGGATGACGAGCAGTACTTC,CASSLLPSTGDDEQYF
.,TRBJ2-2,TRBV11-3,TRBD1,TGTGCCAGCAGCTCATACACCGGGACAGGGGCCGGGGAGCTGTTTTTT,CASSSYTGTGAGELFF
.,TRBJ2-3,TRBV5-1,.,TGCGCCAGCAGCGGAGGAGGTTTTGGTACAGATACGCAGTATTTT,CASSGGGFGTDTQYF
.,TRBJ2-2,TRBV14,TRBD1,TGTGCCAGCAGCCAAGGACAGGGTGTGCGAAACACCGGGGAGCTGTTTTTT,CASSQGQGVRNTGELFF
.,TRBJ2-1,TRBV5-1,.,TGCGCCAGCAGCTTTCCCCCATACAATGAGCAGTTCTTC,CASSFPPYNEQFF
few,TRBJ2-2,TRBV3-1/TRBV3-2,TRBD2,TGTGCCAGCAGCGTCGGACTAGCCGGGGAGCTGTTTTTT,CASSVGLAGELFF
once,TRBJ2-7,TRBV4-2,TRBD2,TGTGCCAGCAGCCAAGAATTAAGCGGGGGGCCTTTATACGAGCAGTACTTC,CASSQELSGGPLYEQYF
.,TRBJ2-5,TRBV5-6,TRBD2,TGTGCCAGCAGCTTGTATCGGTGGGGACTAGCGGGGGGACAAGAGACCCAGTACTTC,CASSLYRWGLAGGQETQYF
.,TRBJ1-4,TRBV7-9,.,TGTGCCAGCAGCCCCCCGAGTGTTCGGGATGAAAAACTGTTTTTT,CASSPPSVRDEKLFF
.,TRBJ2-3,TRBV7-9,.,TGTGCCAGCAGCTTAGGAGGAGGCGCAGGCAGCACAGATACGCAGTATTTT,CASSLGGGAGSTDTQYF
.,TRBJ2-7,TRBV6-2/TRBV6-3,.,TGTGCCAGCAGTGCCACGAGTGAGGGCGAGCAGTACTTC,CASSATSEGEQYF
.,TRBJ2-7,TRBV5-1,TRBD1,TGCGCCAGCAGCTTCACAGGGGACGAGCAGTACTTC,CASSFTGDEQYF
once,TRBJ2-7,TRBV5-1,TRBD2,TGCGCCAGCAGCTTGGTATTGGGACTAGCTTCCGAGCAGTACTTC,CASSLVLGLASEQYF
.,TRBJ2-1,TRBV6-5,TRBD2,TGTGCCAGCAGTTTTCCTAGCGGGGGGTATAACAATGAGCAGTTCTTC,CASSFPSGGYNNEQFF
.,TRBJ2-5,TRBV28,.,TGTGCCAGCAGTTTAACTAGTGAGACCCAGTACTTC,CASSLTSETQYF
few,TRBJ2-2,TRBV2,.,TGTGCCAGCAGACAGACACGGGGAGACACCGGGGAGCTGTTTTTT,CASRQTRGDTGELFF
.,TRBJ1-1,TRBV29-1,.,TGCAGCGTCCCCCCCGGGACACCCAACACTGAAGCTTTCTTT,CSVPPGTPNTEAFF
.,TRBJ2-5,TRBV27,.,TGTGCCAACCCCCTCGGGGTGTGGTGCAGAGAGACCCAGTACTTC,CANPLGVWCRETQYF
.,TRBJ1-3,TRBV21-1,.,TGTGCCAGCAGCACTCCGAGTAGCTCTGGAAACACCATATATTTT,CASSTPSSSGNTIYF
.,TRBJ2-1,TRBV27,TRBD1,TGTGCCAGCAGTCCCCAACCGACAGGGTATGACAATGAGCAGTTCTTC,CASSPQPTGYDNEQFF
.,TRBJ1-2,TRBV5-1,TRBD1,TGCGCCAGCAGCGTAGCCGGACAGGCTAACTATGGCTACACCTTC,CASSVAGQANYGYTF
.,TRBJ1-1,TRBV11-1,.,TGTGCCAGCAGCTTAGCGGGGGGACGTATGAACACTGAAGCTTTCTTT,CASSLAGGRMNTEAFF
.,TRBJ2-7,TRBV11-2,.,TGTGCCAGCAGCTTAGATCGGTCGCACCATCCGGGGGAGCAGTACTTC,CASSLDRSHHPGEQYF
.,TRBJ2-1,TRBV23-1,TRBD2,TGCGCCAGCAGTCATACAATGGGACTAGCGGGGGGGCCGGGGAATGAGCAGTTCTTC,CASSHTMGLAGGPGNEQFF
.,TRBJ2-5,TRBV3-1/TRBV3-2,TRBD1,TGTGCCAGCAGCGGACAGGCGTTGAGGGGAGAGACCCAGTACTTC,CASSGQALRGETQYF
once,TRBJ1-6,TRBV5-5,.,TGTGCCAGCAGCTTACCAGCCGGGGGGGGAGATTCACCCCTCCACTTT,CASSLPAGGGDSPLHF
.,TRBJ2-5,TRBV7-9,.,TGTGCCAGCAGCTTAATACAAGAGACCCAGTACTTC,CASSLIQETQYF